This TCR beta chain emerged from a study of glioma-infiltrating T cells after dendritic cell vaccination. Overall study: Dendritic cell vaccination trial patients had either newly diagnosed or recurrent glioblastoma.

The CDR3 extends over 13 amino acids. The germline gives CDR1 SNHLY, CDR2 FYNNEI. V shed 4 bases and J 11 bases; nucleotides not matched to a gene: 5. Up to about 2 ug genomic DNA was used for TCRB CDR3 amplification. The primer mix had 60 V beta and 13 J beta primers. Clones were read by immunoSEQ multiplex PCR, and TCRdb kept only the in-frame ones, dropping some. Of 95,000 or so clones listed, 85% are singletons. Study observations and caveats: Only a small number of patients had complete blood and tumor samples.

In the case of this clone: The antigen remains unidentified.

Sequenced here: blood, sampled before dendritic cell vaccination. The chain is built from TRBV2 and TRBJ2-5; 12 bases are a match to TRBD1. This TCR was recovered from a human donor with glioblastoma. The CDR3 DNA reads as TGTGCCAGCAGTGGGGGACAGGGGGCGTTTCAGTACTTC. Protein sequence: CASSGGQGAFQYF. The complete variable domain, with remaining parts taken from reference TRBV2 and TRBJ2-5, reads EPEVTQTPSHQVTQMGQEVILRCVPISNHLYFYWYRQILGQKVEFLVSFYNNEISEKSEIFDDQFSVERPDGSNFTLKIRSTKLEDSAMYFCASSGGQGAFQYFGPGTRLLVL.